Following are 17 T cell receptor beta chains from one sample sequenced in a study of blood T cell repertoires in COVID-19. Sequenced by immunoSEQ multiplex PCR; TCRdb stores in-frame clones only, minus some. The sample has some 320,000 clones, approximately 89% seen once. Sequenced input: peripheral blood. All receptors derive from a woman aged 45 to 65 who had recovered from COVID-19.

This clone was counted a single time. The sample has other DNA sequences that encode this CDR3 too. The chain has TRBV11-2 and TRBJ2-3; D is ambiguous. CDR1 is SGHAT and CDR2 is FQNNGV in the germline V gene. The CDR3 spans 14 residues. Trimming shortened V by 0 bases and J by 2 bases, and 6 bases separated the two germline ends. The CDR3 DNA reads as TGTGCCAGCAGCTTAGAGGGCCTCACAGATACGCAGTATTTT. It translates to CASSLEGLTDTQYF. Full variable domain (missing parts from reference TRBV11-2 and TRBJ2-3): EAGVAQSPRYKIIEKRQSVAFWCNPISGHATLYWYQQILGQGPKLLIQFQNNGVVDDSQLPKDRFSAERLKGVDSTLKIQPAKLEDSAVYLCASSLEGLTDTQYFGPGTRLTVL.

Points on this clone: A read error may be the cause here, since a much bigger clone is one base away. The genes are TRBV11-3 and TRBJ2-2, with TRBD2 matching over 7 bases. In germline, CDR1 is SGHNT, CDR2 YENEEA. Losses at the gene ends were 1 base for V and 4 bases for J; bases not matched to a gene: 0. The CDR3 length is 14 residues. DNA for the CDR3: TGTGCCAGCAGCTTAGCGGGGGGCACCGGGGAGCTGTTTTTT. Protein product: CASSLAGGTGELFF.

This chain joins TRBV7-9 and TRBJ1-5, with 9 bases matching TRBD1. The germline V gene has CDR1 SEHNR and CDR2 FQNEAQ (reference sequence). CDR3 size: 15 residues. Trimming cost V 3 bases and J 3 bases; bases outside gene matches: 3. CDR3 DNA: TGTGCCAGCAGCTTGGGACAGGGCCTCAATCAGCCCCAGCATTTT. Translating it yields CASSLGQGLNQPQHF. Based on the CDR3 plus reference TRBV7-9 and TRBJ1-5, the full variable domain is DTGVSQNPRHKITKRGQNVTFRCDPISEHNRLYWYRQTLGQGPEFLTYFQNEAQLEKSRLLSDRFSAERPKGSFSTLEIQRTEQGDSAMYLCASSLGQGLNQPQHFGDGTRLSIL.

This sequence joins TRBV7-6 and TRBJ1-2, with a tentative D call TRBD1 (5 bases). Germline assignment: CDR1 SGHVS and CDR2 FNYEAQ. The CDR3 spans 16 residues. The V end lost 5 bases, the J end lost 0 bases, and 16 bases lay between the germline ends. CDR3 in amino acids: CASSPRGGLTNYGYTF. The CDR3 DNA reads TGTGCCAGCAGCCCCCGGGGGGGTCTCACTAACTATGGCTACACCTTC.

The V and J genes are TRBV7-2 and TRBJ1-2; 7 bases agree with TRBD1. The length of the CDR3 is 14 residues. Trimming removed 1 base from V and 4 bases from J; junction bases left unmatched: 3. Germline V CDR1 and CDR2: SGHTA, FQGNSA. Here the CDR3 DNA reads TGTGCCAGCAGCTTAGTTGGGACAGTCTATGGCTACACCTTC. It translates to CASSLVGTVYGYTF.

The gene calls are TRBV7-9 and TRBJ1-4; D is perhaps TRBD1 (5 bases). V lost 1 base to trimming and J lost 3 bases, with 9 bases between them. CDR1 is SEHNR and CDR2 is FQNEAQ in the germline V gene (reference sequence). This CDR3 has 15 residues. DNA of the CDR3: TGTGCCAGCAGCTTAGGTCGACAGCCTAATGAAAAACTGTTTTTT. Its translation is CASSLGRQPNEKLFF.

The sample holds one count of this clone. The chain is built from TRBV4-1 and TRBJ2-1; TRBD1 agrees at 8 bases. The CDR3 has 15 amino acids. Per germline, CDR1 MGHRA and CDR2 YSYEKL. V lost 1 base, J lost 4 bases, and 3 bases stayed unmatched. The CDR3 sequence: CASSQGWTGYNEQFF. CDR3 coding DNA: TGCGCCAGCAGCCAAGGGTGGACAGGGTACAATGAGCAGTTCTTC.

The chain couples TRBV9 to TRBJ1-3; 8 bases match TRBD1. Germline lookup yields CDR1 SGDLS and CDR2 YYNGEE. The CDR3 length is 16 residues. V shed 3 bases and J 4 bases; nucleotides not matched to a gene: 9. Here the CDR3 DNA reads TGTGCCAGCAGCGCCCGAGACAGGGGAGCCGGAAACACCATATATTTT. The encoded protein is CASSARDRGAGNTIYF.

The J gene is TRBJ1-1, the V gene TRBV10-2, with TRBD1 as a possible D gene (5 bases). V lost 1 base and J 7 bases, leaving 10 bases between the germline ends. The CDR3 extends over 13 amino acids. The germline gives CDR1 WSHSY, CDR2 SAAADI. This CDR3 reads CASSEFGTGEAFF. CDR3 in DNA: TGCGCCAGCAGTGAGTTTGGGACTGGTGAAGCTTTCTTT.

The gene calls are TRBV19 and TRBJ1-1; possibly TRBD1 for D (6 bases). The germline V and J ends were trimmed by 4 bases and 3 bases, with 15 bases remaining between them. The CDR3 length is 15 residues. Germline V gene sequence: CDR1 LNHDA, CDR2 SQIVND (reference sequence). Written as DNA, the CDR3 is TGTGCCAGTAGTACCCGGGACATCGGCCACACTGAAGCTTTCTTT. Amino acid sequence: CASSTRDIGHTEAFF.

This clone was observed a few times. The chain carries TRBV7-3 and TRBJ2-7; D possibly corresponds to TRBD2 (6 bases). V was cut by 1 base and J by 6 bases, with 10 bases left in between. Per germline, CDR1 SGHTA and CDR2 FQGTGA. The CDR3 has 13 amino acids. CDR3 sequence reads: CASSLNSGGEQYF. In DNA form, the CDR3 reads TGTGCCAGCAGCTTAAACTCCGGGGGCGAGCAGTACTTC.

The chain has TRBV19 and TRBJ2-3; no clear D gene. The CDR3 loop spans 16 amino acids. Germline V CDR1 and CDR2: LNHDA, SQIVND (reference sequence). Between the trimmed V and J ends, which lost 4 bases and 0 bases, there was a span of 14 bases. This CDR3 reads CASSNYRDRSTDTQYF. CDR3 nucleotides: TGTGCCAGTAGTAACTACCGCGACCGAAGCACAGATACGCAGTATTTT. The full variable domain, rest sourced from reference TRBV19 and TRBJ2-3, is DGGITQSPKYLFRKEGQNVTLSCEQNLNHDAMYWYRQDPGQGLRLIYYSQIVNDFQKGDIAEGYSVSREKKESFPLTVTSAQKNPTAFYLCASSNYRDRSTDTQYFGPGTRLTVL.

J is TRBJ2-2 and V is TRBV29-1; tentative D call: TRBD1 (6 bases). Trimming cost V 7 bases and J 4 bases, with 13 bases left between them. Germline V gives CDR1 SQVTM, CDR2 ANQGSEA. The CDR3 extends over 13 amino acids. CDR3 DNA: TGCAGCGGCGGAGACAGGTCCACCGGGGAGCTGTTTTTT. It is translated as CSGGDRSTGELFF.

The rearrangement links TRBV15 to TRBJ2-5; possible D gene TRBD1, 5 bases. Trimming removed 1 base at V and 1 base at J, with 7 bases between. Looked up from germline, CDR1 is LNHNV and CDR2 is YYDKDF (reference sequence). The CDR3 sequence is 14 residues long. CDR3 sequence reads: CATSRGQTQETQYF. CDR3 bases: TGTGCCACCAGCAGAGGACAGACCCAAGAGACCCAGTACTTC.

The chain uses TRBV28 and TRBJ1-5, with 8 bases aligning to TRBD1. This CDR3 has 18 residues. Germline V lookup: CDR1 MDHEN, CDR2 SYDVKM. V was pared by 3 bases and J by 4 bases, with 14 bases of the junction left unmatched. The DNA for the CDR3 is TGTGCCAGCAGTTTGACAGGGGATCGGTTCGGGCTTAATCAGCCCCAGCATTTT. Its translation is CASSLTGDRFGLNQPQHF.

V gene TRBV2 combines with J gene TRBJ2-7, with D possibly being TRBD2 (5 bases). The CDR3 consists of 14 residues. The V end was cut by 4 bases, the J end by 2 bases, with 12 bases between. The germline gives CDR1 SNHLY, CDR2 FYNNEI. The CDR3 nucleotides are TGTGCCAGCAGTGCTTCCGGGAACCCCTACGAGCAGTACTTC. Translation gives CASSASGNPYEQYF.

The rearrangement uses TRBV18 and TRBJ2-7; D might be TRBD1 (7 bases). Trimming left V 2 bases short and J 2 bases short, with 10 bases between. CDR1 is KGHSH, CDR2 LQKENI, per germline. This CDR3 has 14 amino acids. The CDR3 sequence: CASSPAGTAYEQYF. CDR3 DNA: TGTGCCAGCTCACCAGCGGGGACAGCCTACGAGCAGTACTTC.